Each of the 15 T cell receptor beta chains below was sequenced from the same sample in a study of shared clonotypes between healthy human individuals. It was CD45RO-negative cells, positively selected for CCR7, that made up naive CD8 cells, with terminally differentiated effector memory CD45RA+ cells excluded. The assay was immunoSEQ multiplex PCR, and TCRdb's table has in-frame clones only and misses some. The sample consists of approximately 840,000 clones, roughly 96% of them appearing once. Source material: naive CD8+ T cells sorted from blood. The receptors originated from a man younger than 40 in good health.

The rearrangement joins TRBV7-9 to TRBJ2-7; 9 nucleotides agree with TRBD2. This CDR3 is 15 amino acids long. V lost 4 bases and J lost 2; bases outside the gene matches: 6. The germline CDR1 and CDR2 sequences are SEHNR and FQNEAQ (reference sequence). The CDR3 region is CASSSASGRTYEQYF. In nucleotides, the CDR3 is TGTGCCAGCAGCTCCGCCAGCGGGAGGACCTACGAGCAGTACTTC.

The CDR3, as DNA: TGTGCCAGTAGCCTAGCGGGAGGCAGCTCCTACAATGAGCAGTTCTTC. Translated: CASSLAGGSSYNEQFF. The rearrangement links TRBV19 to TRBJ2-1; 11 bases are shared with TRBD2. The CDR3 totals 16 residues. Losses at the gene ends were 6 bases for V and 0 bases for J; bases not matched to a gene: 4. The germline V gene has CDR1 LNHDA and CDR2 SQIVND (reference sequence).

The CDR3, as DNA: TGTGCCAGTAGTATACAACCCGTTGGGGCCAACGTCCTGACTTTC. Its translation is CASSIQPVGANVLTF. V gene TRBV19 combines with J gene TRBJ2-6; D gene unclear. Trimming removed 2 bases at V and 3 bases at J, with 8 bases between. Looked up from germline, CDR1 is LNHDA and CDR2 is SQIVND (reference sequence). This CDR3 spans 15 amino acids.

The chain has TRBV7-9 and TRBJ2-7; D is uncertain. Germline CDR1 SEHNR, CDR2 FQNEAQ (reference sequence). V gave up 1 base and J gave up 7 bases, with 17 bases separating them. This CDR3 is built from 15 residues. The CDR3 coding sequence is TGTGCCAGCAGCTTAGGTAGCTTCACTACCGGGGAGCAGTACTTC. This sequence encodes CASSLGSFTTGEQYF.

For this clone: Mismatch with germline at one junction end may stem from a read error. This chain uses TRBV7-9 with TRBJ2-3, with 7 positions matching TRBD2. The V gene's germline CDR1 is SEHNR and CDR2 FQNEAQ (reference sequence). The CDR3 totals 12 residues. In nucleotides, the CDR3 is TGTGCCACAGGCGGGAGCACAAATACGCAGTATTTT. Residues: CATGGSTNTQYF.

Turning to this clone: In the same sample, other DNA sequences code for this CDR3. J is TRBJ2-1 and V is TRBV7-9, with D possibly matching TRBD2 (6 bases). Germline V gene sequence: CDR1 SEHNR, CDR2 FQNEAQ (reference sequence). Trimming stripped 5 bases from V and 0 bases from J, with 14 bases between. The CDR3 contains 16 residues. CDR3 residues: CASSPPSASSYNEQFF. The CDR3 nucleotides are TGTGCCAGCAGCCCCCCTAGCGCGAGCTCCTACAATGAGCAGTTCTTC.

V and J are TRBV7-8 and TRBJ2-7, with D perhaps TRBD1 (5 bases). The CDR3 spans 15 residues. V lost 5 bases and J 3 bases, leaving 17 bases between the germline ends. From germline, CDR1 is SGHVS and CDR2 FQNEAQ. CDR3 protein: CASSPSMGQVYEQYF. DNA of the CDR3: TGTGCCAGCAGCCCGTCAATGGGGCAGGTCTACGAGCAGTACTTC.

V is TRBV29-1 and J is TRBJ2-1; maybe TRBD2 (5 bases). CDR3 length: 11 residues. Trimming removed 3 bases from V and 9 bases from J, with 9 bases in between. From germline, CDR1 is SQVTM and CDR2 ANQGSEA. The CDR3 coding sequence is TGCAGCGTTGATGAGGGAAGTGAGCAGTTCTTC. Its translation: CSVDEGSEQFF.

J is TRBJ2-1 and V is TRBV6-5; 8 bases are shared with TRBD2. This CDR3 is built from 14 residues. The ends lost 8 bases at V and 9 bases at J; junction bases unmatched: 12. From germline, CDR1 is MNHEY and CDR2 SVGAGI. This CDR3 is CASGAGGITGEQFF. Written as DNA, the CDR3 is TGTGCCAGCGGGGCGGGAGGTATTACTGGTGAGCAGTTCTTC.

V and J are TRBV4-1 and TRBJ2-5; 13 bases match TRBD2. The CDR3 loop spans 15 amino acids. Germline V CDR1 and CDR2: MGHRA, YSYEKL. V gave up 3 bases and J gave up 5 bases; unmatched junction bases: 3. CDR3 in amino acids: CASSQGTSGIETQYF. In nucleotides, the CDR3 is TGCGCCAGCAGCCAGGGGACTAGCGGGATTGAGACCCAGTACTTC.

The CDR3: CASSFTGGQETQYF. CDR3 sequence (DNA): TGTGCCAGCAGCTTTACAGGGGGTCAAGAGACCCAGTACTTC. This rearrangement joins TRBV7-9 to TRBJ2-5; 8 bases align to TRBD1. V gave up 3 bases and J gave up 2 bases; unmatched junction bases: 2. CDR3 length: 14 amino acids. Germline V gives CDR1 SEHNR, CDR2 FQNEAQ (reference sequence).

The J gene is TRBJ2-7, the V gene TRBV6-5; 8 bases are shared with TRBD1. Per germline, CDR1 MNHEY and CDR2 SVGAGI. The CDR3 has 15 residues. With 0 bases clipped from V and 3 bases from J, the junction kept 4 bases outside the gene matches. The CDR3 nucleotides read TGTGCCAGCAGTTACTCCTCGACAGGGGACTACGAGCAGTACTTC. This gives the protein CASSYSSTGDYEQYF.

V is TRBV5-6 and J is TRBJ2-2; 9 nucleotides line up with TRBD1. Germline V gene lookup returns CDR1 SGHDT and CDR2 YYEEEE. The J segment lost 6 bases and the V segment lost 4 bases, leaving 7 bases of the junction unmatched. This CDR3 comprises 15 residues. The CDR3 nucleotides read TGTGCCAGCAGCCCGGGACAGGGAGTCGCCGGGGAGCTGTTTTTT. The encoded protein is CASSPGQGVAGELFF.

The gene calls are TRBV27 and TRBJ2-1; 9 bases match TRBD1. The CDR3 runs to 15 residues. Germline V gene data show CDR1 as MNHEY and CDR2 as SMNVEV (reference sequence). The V and J ends lost 5 bases and 3 bases, in that order; junction bases with no gene match: 5. This chain's CDR3 is CASSIGTGLYNEQFF. In DNA form, the CDR3 reads TGTGCCAGCAGTATAGGGACAGGGCTCTACAATGAGCAGTTCTTC.

CDR3 in amino acids: CASSEARGTDWLDTQYF. The CDR3 nucleotides are TGTGCCAGCAGTGAAGCACGGGGGACAGATTGGTTGGATACGCAGTATTTT. The J gene is TRBJ2-3, the V gene TRBV6-1; weak D call: TRBD1 (7 bases). The CDR3 runs 17 residues. From germline, CDR1 is MNHNS and CDR2 SASEGT. With 0 bases removed from V and 6 bases from J, the gap between germline ends came to 19 bases.